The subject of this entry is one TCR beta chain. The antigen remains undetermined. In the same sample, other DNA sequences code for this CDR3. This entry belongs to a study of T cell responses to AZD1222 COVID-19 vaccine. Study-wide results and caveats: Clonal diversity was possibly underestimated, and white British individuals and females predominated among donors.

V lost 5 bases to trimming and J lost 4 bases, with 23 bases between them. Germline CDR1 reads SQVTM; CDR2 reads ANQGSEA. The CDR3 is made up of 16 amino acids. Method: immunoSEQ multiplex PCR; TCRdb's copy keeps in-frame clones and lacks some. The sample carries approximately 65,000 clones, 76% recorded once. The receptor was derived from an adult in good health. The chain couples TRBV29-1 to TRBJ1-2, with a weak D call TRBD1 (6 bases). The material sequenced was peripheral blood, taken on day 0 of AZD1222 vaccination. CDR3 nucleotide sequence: TGCAGCGTTTTGGGAGGAACTACCGGAGGGGGCTATGGCTACACCTTC. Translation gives CSVLGGTTGGGYGYTF.